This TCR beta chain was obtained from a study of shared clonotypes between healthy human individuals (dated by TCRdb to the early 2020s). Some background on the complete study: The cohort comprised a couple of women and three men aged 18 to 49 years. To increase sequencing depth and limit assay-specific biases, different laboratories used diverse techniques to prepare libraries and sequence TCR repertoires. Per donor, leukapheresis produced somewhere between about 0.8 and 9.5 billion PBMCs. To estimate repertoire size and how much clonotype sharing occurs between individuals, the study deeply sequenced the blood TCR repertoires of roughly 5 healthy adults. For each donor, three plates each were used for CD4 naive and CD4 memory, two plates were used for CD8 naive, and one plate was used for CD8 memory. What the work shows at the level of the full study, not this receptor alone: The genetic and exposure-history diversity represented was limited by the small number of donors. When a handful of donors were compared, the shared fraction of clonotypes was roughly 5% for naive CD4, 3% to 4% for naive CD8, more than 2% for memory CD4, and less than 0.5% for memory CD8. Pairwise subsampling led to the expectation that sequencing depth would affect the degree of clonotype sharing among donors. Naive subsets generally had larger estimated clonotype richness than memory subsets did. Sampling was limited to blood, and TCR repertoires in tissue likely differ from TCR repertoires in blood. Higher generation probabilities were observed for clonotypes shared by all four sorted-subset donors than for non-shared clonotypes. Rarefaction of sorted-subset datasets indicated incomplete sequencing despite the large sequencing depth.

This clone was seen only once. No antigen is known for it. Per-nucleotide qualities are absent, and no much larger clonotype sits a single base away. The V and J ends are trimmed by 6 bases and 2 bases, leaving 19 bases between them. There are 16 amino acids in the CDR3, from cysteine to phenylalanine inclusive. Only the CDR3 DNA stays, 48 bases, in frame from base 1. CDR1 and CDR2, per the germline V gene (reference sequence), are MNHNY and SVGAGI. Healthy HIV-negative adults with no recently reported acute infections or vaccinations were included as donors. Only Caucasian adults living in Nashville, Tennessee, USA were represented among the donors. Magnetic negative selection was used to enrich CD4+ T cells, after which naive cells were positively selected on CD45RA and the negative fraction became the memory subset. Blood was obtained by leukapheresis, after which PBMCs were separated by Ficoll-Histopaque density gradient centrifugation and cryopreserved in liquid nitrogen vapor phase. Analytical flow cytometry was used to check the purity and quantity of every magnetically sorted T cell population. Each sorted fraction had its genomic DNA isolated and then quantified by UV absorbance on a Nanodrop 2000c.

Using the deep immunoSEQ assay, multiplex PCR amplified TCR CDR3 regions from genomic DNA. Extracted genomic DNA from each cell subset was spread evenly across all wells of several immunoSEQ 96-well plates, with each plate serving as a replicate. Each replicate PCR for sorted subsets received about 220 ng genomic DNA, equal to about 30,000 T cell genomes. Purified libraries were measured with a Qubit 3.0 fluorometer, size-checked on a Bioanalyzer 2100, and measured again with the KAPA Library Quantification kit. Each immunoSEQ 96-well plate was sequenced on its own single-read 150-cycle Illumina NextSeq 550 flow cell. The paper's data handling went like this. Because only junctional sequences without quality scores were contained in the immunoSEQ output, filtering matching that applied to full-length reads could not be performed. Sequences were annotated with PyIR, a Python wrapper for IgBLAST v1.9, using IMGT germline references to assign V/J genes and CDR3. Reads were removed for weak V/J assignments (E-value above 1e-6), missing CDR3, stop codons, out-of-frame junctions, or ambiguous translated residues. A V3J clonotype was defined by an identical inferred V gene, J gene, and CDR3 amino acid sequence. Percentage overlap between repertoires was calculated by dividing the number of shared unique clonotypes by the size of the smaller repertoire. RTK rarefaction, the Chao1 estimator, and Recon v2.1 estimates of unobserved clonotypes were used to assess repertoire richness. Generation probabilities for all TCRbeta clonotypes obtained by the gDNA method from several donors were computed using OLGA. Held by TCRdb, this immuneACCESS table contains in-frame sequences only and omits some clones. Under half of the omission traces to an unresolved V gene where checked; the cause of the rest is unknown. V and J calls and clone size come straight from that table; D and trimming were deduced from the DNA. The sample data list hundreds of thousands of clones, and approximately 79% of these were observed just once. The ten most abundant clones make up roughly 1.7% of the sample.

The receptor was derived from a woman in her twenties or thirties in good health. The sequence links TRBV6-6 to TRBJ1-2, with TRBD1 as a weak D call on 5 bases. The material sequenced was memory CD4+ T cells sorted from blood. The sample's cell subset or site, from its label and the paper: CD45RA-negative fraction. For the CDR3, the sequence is CASRGRAGQGNYGYTF. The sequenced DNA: TGTGCCAGCAGGGGCCGGGCAGGGCAGGGAAACTATGGCTACACCTTC.